The rows below give T cell receptor beta chains drawn from one sample of a study of blood T cell repertoires in COVID-19. The assay was immunoSEQ multiplex PCR, and TCRdb's table has in-frame clones only and misses some. The sample records approximately 250,000 clones, about 87% being singletons. The sequenced sample consisted of peripheral blood. The source is a woman aged 70-85 years with COVID-19, enrolled during active disease. Both conserved end residues are part of each CDR3.

V	J	CDR3
TRBV4-2	TRBJ2-3	CASSQDLVTQYF
TRBV3-1/TRBV3-2	TRBJ2-3	CASSQATSPAGTQYF
TRBV27	TRBJ1-5	CASTYGSQGSLLSQPQHF
TRBV3-1/TRBV3-2	TRBJ1-1	CASSQEGARTEAFF
TRBV19	TRBJ1-2	CASSPPGQGFGYTF
TRBV6-2/TRBV6-3	TRBJ2-2	CASSRGLANTGELFF
TRBV3-1/TRBV3-2	TRBJ2-7	CASSQDSQREQYF
TRBV7-9	TRBJ2-3	CASSLGEDTQYF
TRBV19	TRBJ2-7	CASQKQASSSYEQYF
TRBV29-1	TRBJ2-1	CSVERISYNEQFF
TRBV7-3	TRBJ2-5	CASSLQGAQGETQYF
TRBV2	TRBJ1-6	CASRKTGGRRDNSPLHF
TRBV5-4	TRBJ2-5	CASRGGLTQETQYF
TRBV28	TRBJ2-1	CASSTQLLKVQGGQFF
TRBV6-5	TRBJ1-1	CASRHPTEAFF